A single sample gave rise to the 6 T cell receptor beta chains below, sequenced in a study of response to subunit inactivated influenza vaccine. MiXCR, applied by TCRdb to the RT-PCR reads, yields one record per CDR3 protein. The table shows 550,000 to 800,000 distinct CDR3 sequences, with around a sixth occurring only once. The input for sequencing was PBMCs from blood, taken 12 days after vaccination. The receptor set was obtained from a man over 45 who received an inactivated influenza vaccine.

The chain carries TRBV4-3 and TRBJ1-4; no reliable D call. Germline CDR1 reads LGHNA; CDR2 reads YSLEER. V lost 3 bases and J lost 0, with 8 bases in between. The CDR3 length is 15 residues. In DNA, the CDR3 is TGCGCCAGCAGCCACTACGGTGCAACTAATGAAAAACTGTTTTTT. Residues: CASSHYGATNEKLFF.

This clonotype turned up a few times. The chain has TRBV28 and TRBJ1-6; D not resolved. The CDR3 is 15 amino acids. Germline-derived CDR1 and CDR2 are MDHEN and SYDVKM. The V end was cut by 3 bases, the J end by 9 bases, with 15 bases between. CDR3 amino acids: CASSFDDRVISPLHF. The CDR3 nucleotides are TGTGCCAGCAGTTTCGACGATCGGGTGATTTCACCCCTCCACTTT.

This clonotype showed up just a few times. The genes are TRBV20-1 and TRBJ2-3; 8 bases are a match to TRBD1. Germline trimming cut 5 bases from V and 1 base from J; bases unmatched to any gene: 5. CDR3 length: 14 amino acids. Germline CDR1 is DFQATT and CDR2 is SNEGSKA (reference sequence). The CDR3 loop reads CSAFRGHGTDTQYF. In DNA form, the CDR3 reads TGCAGTGCTTTCAGGGGGCATGGCACAGATACGCAGTATTTT.

This sequence joins TRBV7-2 and TRBJ2-3; TRBD2 matches 9 bases. Germline V gives CDR1 SGHTA, CDR2 FQGNSA. This CDR3 spans 15 amino acids. V lost 2 bases and J lost 7; bases outside the gene matches: 7. The CDR3 DNA reads as TGTGCCAGCAGCTTAAGGCGGGGGGGCCTTTATACGCAGTATTTT. This codes for CASSLRRGGLYTQYF.

This clonotype was counted ten times or more. The chain joins TRBV12-3 or TRBV12-4 to TRBJ2-5; D might be TRBD1 or TRBD2, each matching 6 bases. V lost 4 bases and J 3 bases, leaving 15 bases between the germline ends. The CDR3 is 15 residues long. CDR3 coding DNA: TGTGCCAGCAGTTCGCCTTGGGGGGCGAAAGAGACCCAGTACTTC. Amino acid sequence: CASSSPWGAKETQYF.

This chain connects TRBV2 to TRBJ2-7; D remains ambiguous. The ends were cut back, 1 base at V and 2 bases at J, with 6 bases in the middle. This CDR3 has 13 amino acids. Germline V CDR1 and CDR2: SNHLY, FYNNEI. CDR3 nucleotides: TGTGCCAGCAGTGAAGGGGTCCCCTACGAGCAGTACTTC. Translated: CASSEGVPYEQYF.